This TCR beta chain was sequenced in a study of T-cell memory formation after mild COVID-19. Turning to the study itself: TCR clusters were mostly confined to one donor each.

Researchers used 5'RACE with constant-segment primers to make TCR alpha and TCR beta cDNA libraries that carry sample barcodes and UMIs. TCRdb redid the calling of the 5' RACE reads with MiXCR, one entry per CDR3 protein. This sample has some 320,000 distinct CDR3 sequences, with 15% to 20% found just once. Findings and caveats of the study: CD4+ contracting clones were found mainly in CM and EM, and CD8+ ones in EMRA. Clones shrinking between day 15 and 85 showed a balanced CD4/CD8 split, and those that grew later tilted toward CD4+.

Germline CDR1 is SEHNR and CDR2 is FQNEAQ (reference sequence). The CDR3 contains 13 residues. V shed 6 bases and J shed 8 bases, with 14 bases lying between them. This clonotype was observed a few times. What it binds is not known. The chain employs TRBV7-9 and TRBJ2-1; TRBD1 might be the D (6 bases). This TCR was recovered from a man between 18 and 35 years old who had mild COVID-19 (a few samples of this study predate the infection). Cell type and time point are not known. The sequenced material came from PBMCs or a T cell subset sorted from them (not recorded which). This chain's CDR3 is CASRKGTPHEQFF. In DNA, the CDR3 is TGTGCCAGCAGAAAGGGGACACCACATGAGCAGTTCTTC. Full variable domain (rest looked up from reference TRBV7-9 and TRBJ2-1): DTGVSQNPRHKITKRGQNVTFRCDPISEHNRLYWYRQTLGQGPEFLTYFQNEAQLEKSRLLSDRFSAERPKGSFSTLEIQRTEQGDSAMYLCASRKGTPHEQFFGPGTRLTVL.